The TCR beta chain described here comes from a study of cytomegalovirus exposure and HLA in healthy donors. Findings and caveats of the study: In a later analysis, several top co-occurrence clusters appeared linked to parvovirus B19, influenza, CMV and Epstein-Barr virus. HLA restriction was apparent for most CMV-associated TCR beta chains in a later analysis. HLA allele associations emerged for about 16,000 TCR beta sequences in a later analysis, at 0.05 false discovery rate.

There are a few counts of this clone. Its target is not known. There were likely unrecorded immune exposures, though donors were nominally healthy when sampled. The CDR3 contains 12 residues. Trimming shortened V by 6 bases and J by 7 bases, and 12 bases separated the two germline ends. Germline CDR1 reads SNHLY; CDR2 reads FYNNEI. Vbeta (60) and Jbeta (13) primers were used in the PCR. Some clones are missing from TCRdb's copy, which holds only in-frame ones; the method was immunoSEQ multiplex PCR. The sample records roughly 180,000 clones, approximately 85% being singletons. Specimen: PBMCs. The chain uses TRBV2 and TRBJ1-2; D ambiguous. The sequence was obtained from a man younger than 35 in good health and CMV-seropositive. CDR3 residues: CASRENVGGYTF. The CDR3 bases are TGTGCCAGCAGGGAGAATGTGGGTGGCTACACCTTC. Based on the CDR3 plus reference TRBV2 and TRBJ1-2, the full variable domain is EPEVTQTPSHQVTQMGQEVILRCVPISNHLYFYWYRQILGQKVEFLVSFYNNEISEKSEIFDDQFSVERPDGSNFTLKIRSTKLEDSAMYFCASRENVGGYTFGSGTRLTVV.